One TCR beta chain is described in this entry. As yet, its antigen is unknown. These data come from a study of CD8 T cells in Susac syndrome. General study points: Acknowledgment was made by the study that its TCR sequencing and HLA analysis involved a relatively small number of individuals.

Germline CDR1 is SQVTM and CDR2 is ANQGSEA. With 1 base removed from V and 6 bases from J, the gap between germline ends came to 11 bases. CDR3 length: 13 amino acids. Peripheral blood CD8+ and CD4+ T cells were profiled by TCR beta sequencing. While CD8+ and CD4+ T cells were isolated negatively, TEMRA cells were enriched by FACS. Random hexamers were used to reverse transcribe an amount of about 0.5 to 1 ug RNA. TCRdb called the immunoSEQ multiplex PCR reads again in MiXCR, with one record for every CDR3 protein. This sample yields 50,000 to 60,000 distinct CDR3 sequences, of which 85% to 95% are seen a single time; 0.15% to 0.2% belongs to the top ten.

The specimen was CD8+ T cells from PBMCs. The clonotype was recovered from a human donor in good health. V usage is TRBV29-1 and J usage is TRBJ2-3; D is ambiguous. As DNA, the CDR3 is TGCAGCGTTGAAGTGGCCGAAACCGATACGCAGTATTTT. Amino acids: CSVEVAETDTQYF.